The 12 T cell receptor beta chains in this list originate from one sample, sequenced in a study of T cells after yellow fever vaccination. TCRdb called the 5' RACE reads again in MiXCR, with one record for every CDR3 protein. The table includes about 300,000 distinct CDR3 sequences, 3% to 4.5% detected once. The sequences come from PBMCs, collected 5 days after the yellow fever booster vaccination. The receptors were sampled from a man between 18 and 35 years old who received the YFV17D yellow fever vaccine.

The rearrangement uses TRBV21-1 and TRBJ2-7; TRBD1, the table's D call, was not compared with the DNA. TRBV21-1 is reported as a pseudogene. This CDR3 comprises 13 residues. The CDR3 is CASTPRGDYEQYV. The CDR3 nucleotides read TGTGCCAGCACCCCCAGAGGCGACTACGAGCAGTACGTC.

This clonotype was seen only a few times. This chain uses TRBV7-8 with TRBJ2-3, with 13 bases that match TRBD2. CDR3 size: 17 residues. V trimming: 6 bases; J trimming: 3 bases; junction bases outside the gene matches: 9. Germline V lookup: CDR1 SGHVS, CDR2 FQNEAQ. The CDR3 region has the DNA TGTGCCAGCAGTGGACTAGCGGGGGCTACGGGGACAGATACGCAGTATTTT. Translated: CASSGLAGATGTDTQYF.

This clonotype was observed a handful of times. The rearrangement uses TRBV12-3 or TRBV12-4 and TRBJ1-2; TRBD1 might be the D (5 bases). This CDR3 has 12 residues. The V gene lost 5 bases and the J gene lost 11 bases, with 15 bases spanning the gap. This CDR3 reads CASSPGGRRYTF. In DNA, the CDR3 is TGTGCCAGCAGTCCCGGGGGACGGAGGTACACCTTC.

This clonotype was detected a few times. CDR3 sequence: CASSLVARDRGYTF. The CDR3 DNA sequence: TGTGCCAGCAGCTTAGTAGCCAGAGATAGGGGCTACACCTTC. The chain is built from TRBV7-2 and TRBJ1-2; D gene unclear. CDR1 is SGHTA and CDR2 is FQGNSA in the germline V gene. Trimming shortened V by 1 base and J by 8 bases, and 14 bases separated the two germline ends. The CDR3 contains 14 residues. Variable domain in full (rest from reference TRBV7-2 and TRBJ1-2): GAGVSQSPSNKVTEKGKDVELRCDPISGHTALYWYRQSLGQGLEFLIYFQGNSAPDKSGLPSDRFSAERTGGSVSTLTIQRTQQEDSAVYLCASSLVARDRGYTFGSGTRLTVV.

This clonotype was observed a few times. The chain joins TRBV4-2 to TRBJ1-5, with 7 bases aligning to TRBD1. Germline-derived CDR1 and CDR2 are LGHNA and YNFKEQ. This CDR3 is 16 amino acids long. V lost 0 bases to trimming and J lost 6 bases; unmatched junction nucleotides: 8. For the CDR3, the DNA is TGTGCCAGCAGCCAAGAAGGGGGGACAGCAGGTCAGCCCCAGCATTTT. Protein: CASSQEGGTAGQPQHF.

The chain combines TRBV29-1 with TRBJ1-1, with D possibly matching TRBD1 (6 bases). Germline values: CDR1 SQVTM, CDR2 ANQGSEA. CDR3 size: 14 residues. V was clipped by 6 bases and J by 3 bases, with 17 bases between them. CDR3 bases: TGCAGCGTCGCGGGGACATTCGGGCACACTGAAGCTTTCTTT. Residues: CSVAGTFGHTEAFF.

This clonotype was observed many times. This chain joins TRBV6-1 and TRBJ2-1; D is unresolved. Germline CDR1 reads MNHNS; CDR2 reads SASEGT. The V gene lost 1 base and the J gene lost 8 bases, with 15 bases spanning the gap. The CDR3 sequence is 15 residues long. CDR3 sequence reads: CASSEVPIVMDEQFF. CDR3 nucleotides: TGTGCCAGCAGTGAAGTTCCGATTGTAATGGATGAGCAGTTCTTC.

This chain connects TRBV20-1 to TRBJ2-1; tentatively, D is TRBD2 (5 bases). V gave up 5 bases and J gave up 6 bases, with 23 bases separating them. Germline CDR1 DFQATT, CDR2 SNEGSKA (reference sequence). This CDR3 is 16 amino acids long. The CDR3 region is CSALPLSRGYGNEQFF. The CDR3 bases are TGCAGTGCTCTCCCCCTGAGCCGGGGATATGGCAATGAGCAGTTCTTC.

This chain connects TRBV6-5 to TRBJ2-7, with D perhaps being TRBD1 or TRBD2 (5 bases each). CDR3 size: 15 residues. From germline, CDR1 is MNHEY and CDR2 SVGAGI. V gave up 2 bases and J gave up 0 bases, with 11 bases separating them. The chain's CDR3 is CASSYRGPSSYEQYF. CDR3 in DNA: TGTGCCAGCAGTTACCGGGGACCAAGCTCCTACGAGCAGTACTTC.

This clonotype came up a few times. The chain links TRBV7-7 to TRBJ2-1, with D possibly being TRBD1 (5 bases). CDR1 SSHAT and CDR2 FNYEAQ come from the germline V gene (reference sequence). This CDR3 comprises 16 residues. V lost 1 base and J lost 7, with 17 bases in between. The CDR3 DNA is TGTGCCAGCAGCTTAGTGGTTGGGGCCAAGGGAAATGAGCAGTTCTTC. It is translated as CASSLVVGAKGNEQFF.

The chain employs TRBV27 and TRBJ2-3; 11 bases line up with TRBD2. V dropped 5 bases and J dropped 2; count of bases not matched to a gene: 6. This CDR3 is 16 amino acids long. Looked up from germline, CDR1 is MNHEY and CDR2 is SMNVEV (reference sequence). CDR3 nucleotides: TGTGCCAGCAGTCCTCGACTAGCGGGGCTCACAGATACGCAGTATTTT. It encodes CASSPRLAGLTDTQYF.

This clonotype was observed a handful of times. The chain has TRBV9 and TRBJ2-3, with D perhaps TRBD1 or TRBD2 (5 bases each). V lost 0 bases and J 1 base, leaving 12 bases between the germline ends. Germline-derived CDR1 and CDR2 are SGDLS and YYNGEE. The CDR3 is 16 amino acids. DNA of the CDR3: TGTGCCAGCAGCGTAGACCCGGGGCGGGGCACAGATACGCAGTATTTT. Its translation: CASSVDPGRGTDTQYF.